What follows are 19 T cell receptor beta chains derived from one specimen sequenced in a study of regulatory T cells in long-lasting Graves disease. Assembly of TCR beta libraries relied on iRepertoire HTBI primers together with Arm-PCR of CDR3 regions. A single record per CDR3 protein comes from TCRdb applying MiXCR to the multiplex PCR reads. The data hold about 470,000 distinct CDR3 sequences, with about 15% observed a single time. Documented time point: newly diagnosed GD, antithyroid drugs for less than 3 months. PBMC RNA served as the TCR library source. The data were also submitted as part of a second study, on T cells in Graves' hyperthyroidism and ophthalmopathy.

The specimen comprised peripheral blood mononuclear cells (PBMCs), sampled at new diagnosis, from a patient treated with antithyroid drugs. Every receptor here comes from a woman in her twenties or thirties with Graves disease.

This clonotype has ten or more counts. The V call is TRBV2, the J call TRBJ2-7; TRBD1 matches at 9 bases. V gave up 4 bases and J gave up 5 bases; unmatched junction bases: 6. The CDR3 has 14 residues. The V gene's germline CDR1 is SNHLY and CDR2 FYNNEI. The CDR3 bases are TGTGCCAGCAGTGTTATACAGGGGGCTAACGAGCAGTACTTC. As protein: CASSVIQGANEQYF.

This clonotype was detected ten times or more. This CDR3 is CAWSTGTTNEKLFF. CDR3 nucleotide sequence: TGTGCCTGGAGTACAGGGACAACTAATGAAAAACTGTTTTTT. The chain employs TRBV30 and TRBJ1-4, with D perhaps matching TRBD1 (6 bases). Trimming left V 2 bases short and J 0 bases short, with 7 bases between. The CDR3 consists of 14 residues. Looked up from germline, CDR1 is GTSNPN and CDR2 is SVGIG (reference sequence). The complete variable domain, with remaining parts taken from reference TRBV30 and TRBJ1-4, reads SQTIHQWPATLVQPVGSPLSLECTVEGTSNPNLYWYRQAAGRGLQLLFYSVGIGQISSEVPQNLSASRPQDRQFILSSKKLLLSDSGFYLCAWSTGTTNEKLFFGSGTQLSVL.

This clonotype appeared many times. The V call is TRBV18, the J call TRBJ1-2; 7 nucleotides align to TRBD1. Germline V gene lookup returns CDR1 KGHSH and CDR2 LQKENI. The trim removed 4 bases at V and 1 base at J, leaving 12 bases unmatched. The CDR3 runs to 17 residues. The CDR3: CASSQGRRDRRNYGYTF. In nucleotides, the CDR3 is TGTGCCAGCTCACAAGGACGACGGGACAGACGTAACTATGGCTACACCTTC.

This clonotype was seen repeatedly, ten times or more. The chain combines TRBV5-1 with TRBJ1-2; 7 nucleotides agree with TRBD1. The CDR3 contains 15 residues. Germline loops: CDR1 SGHRS, CDR2 YFSETQ. V was pared by 0 bases and J by 2 bases, with 4 bases of the junction left unmatched. This CDR3 reads CASSLGTGQNYGYTF. In nucleotides, the CDR3 is TGCGCCAGCAGCTTGGGGACAGGTCAAAACTATGGCTACACCTTC.

At least ten counts were recorded for this clonotype. The V call is TRBV11-2, the J call TRBJ2-5, with TRBD1 matching over 7 bases. This CDR3 has 16 residues. Germline trimming cut 5 bases from V and 1 base from J; bases unmatched to any gene: 10. Germline lookup yields CDR1 SGHAT and CDR2 FQNNGV. The CDR3 DNA reads as TGTGCCAGCAGCGACTCCACTCGGACAGGCCAAGAGACCCAGTACTTC. Its protein product is CASSDSTRTGQETQYF.

This clonotype turned up a few times. The chain joins TRBV27 to TRBJ2-4, with unresolved D. This CDR3 has 18 residues. From germline, CDR1 is MNHEY and CDR2 SMNVEV (reference sequence). V was shortened by 5 bases and J by 4 bases, with 24 bases between the two germline ends. The CDR3 reads CASSHAPYRERKKNIQYF. CDR3 coding DNA: TGTGCCAGCAGTCACGCCCCGTACAGAGAAAGAAAGAAAAACATTCAGTACTTC.

The genes are TRBV20-1 and TRBJ2-3, with 15 bases matching TRBD2. The V gene's germline CDR1 is DFQATT and CDR2 SNEGSKA (reference sequence). V was pared by 8 bases and J by 4 bases, with 1 base of the junction left unmatched. The CDR3 runs to 13 residues. The CDR3 bases are TGCAGTAGGACTAGCGGGAGGGCAGATACGCAGTATTTT. Translating gives CSRTSGRADTQYF.

The rearrangement joins TRBV19 to TRBJ2-2; D is uncertain. The length of the CDR3 is 13 residues. Looked up from germline, CDR1 is LNHDA and CDR2 is SQIVND (reference sequence). V dropped 3 bases and J dropped 4 bases, with 6 bases sitting between them. CDR3 sequence reads: CASSIGPTGELFF. CDR3 coding DNA: TGTGCCAGTAGTATCGGCCCCACCGGGGAGCTGTTTTTT.

The sample holds many counts of this clonotype. This sequence joins TRBV20-1 and TRBJ2-2, with a possible D match to TRBD2 (6 bases). V was shortened by 6 bases and J by 0 bases, with 8 bases between the two germline ends. The CDR3 totals 13 residues. Per germline, CDR1 DFQATT and CDR2 SNEGSKA (reference sequence). The CDR3 loop reads CSAAGTNTGELFF. CDR3 nucleotide sequence: TGCAGTGCCGCGGGGACGAACACCGGGGAGCTGTTTTTT.

The J gene is TRBJ2-3, the V gene TRBV28; D is uncertain. The DNA end is a closer match to TRBJ2-7, so the J assignment may be wrong. Germline values: CDR1 MDHEN, CDR2 SYDVKM. The CDR3 has 14 residues. The CDR3 DNA is TGTGCCAGCAGTTTAGGCGTCGCGCCCTACGAGCAGTACTTC. Protein: CASSLGVAPYEQYF.

This clonotype has at least ten counts. This chain uses TRBV6-1 with TRBJ2-7; no definite D call. The CDR3 sequence is 14 residues long. Trimming took off 5 bases at V and 4 bases at J, with 15 bases between the two ends. CDR1 MNHNS and CDR2 SASEGT come from the germline V gene. CDR3 protein: CASSPSAAQYEQYF. The CDR3 DNA reads as TGTGCCAGCAGTCCTTCCGCCGCCCAATACGAGCAGTACTTC.

V usage is TRBV7-3 and J usage is TRBJ1-1; a possible D gene is TRBD1 (6 bases). The germline V gene encodes CDR1 SGHTA and CDR2 FQGTGA. This CDR3 has 18 amino acids. V was pared by 2 bases and J by 1 base, with 20 bases between. In DNA, the CDR3 is TGTGCCAGCAGCTTATGGGGGTGGGGGCCACAGGGGAACACTGAAGCTTTCTTT. Encoded protein: CASSLWGWGPQGNTEAFF.

Points on this clonotype: A much larger clone lies one base from this, so it may be a read error. The J gene is TRBJ2-1, the V gene TRBV7-3; 8 positions match TRBD2. The CDR3 totals 15 residues. Germline CDR1 SGHTA, CDR2 FQGTGA. In nucleotides, the CDR3 is TGTGTCAGCAGCTTAGCACTAGCGGCCTACAATGAGCAGTTCTTC. It codes for CVSSLALAAYNEQFF.

The chain is built from TRBV9 and TRBJ1-4; D gene unclear. CDR1 and CDR2 from the germline V gene are SGDLS and YYNGEE. The CDR3 consists of 12 residues. Trimming stripped 0 bases from V and 8 bases from J, with 5 bases between. The CDR3 loop is CASSVAGEKLFF. The DNA for the CDR3 is TGTGCCAGCAGCGTAGCGGGGGAAAAACTGTTTTTT.

This clonotype has ten or more counts. The chain employs TRBV20-1 and TRBJ2-7; D unclear. Germline CDR1 and CDR2: DFQATT and SNEGSKA (reference sequence). CDR3 length: 12 residues. Trimming pared 0 bases from V and 3 bases from J, leaving 6 bases between. CDR3 DNA sequence: TGCAGTGCTAGAGATGTGGGCTACGAGCAGTACTTC. This gives the protein CSARDVGYEQYF.

Only one count was recorded for this clonotype. DNA for the CDR3: TGTGCCAGCAGCACAAGAACGAGCGGCACAGATACGCAGTATTTT. Translated, it gives CASSTRTSGTDTQYF. V is TRBV7-9 and J is TRBJ2-3, with no clear D. CDR1 is SEHNR, CDR2 FQNEAQ, per germline (reference sequence). Trimming removed 5 bases from V and 1 base from J, with 13 bases in between. This CDR3 has 15 amino acids. The complete variable domain, with remaining parts taken from reference TRBV7-9 and TRBJ2-3, reads DTGVSQNPRHKITKRGQNVTFRCDPISEHNRLYWYRQTLGQGPEFLTYFQNEAQLEKSRLLSDRFSAERPKGSFSTLEIQRTEQGDSAMYLCASSTRTSGTDTQYFGPGTRLTVL.

V and J are TRBV18 and TRBJ2-4, with TRBD1 matching 8 bases. Near its end, the DNA agrees better with TRBJ1-2, so the J call may be wrong. Germline CDR1 is KGHSH and CDR2 is LQKENI. This CDR3 is 14 amino acids long. The CDR3: CASSPTGGLAGYTF. Here the CDR3 DNA reads TGTGCCAGCTCACCAACAGGGGGACTAGCGGGCTACACCTTC.

The sample holds many counts of this clonotype. The genes are TRBV2 and TRBJ2-1, with D maybe TRBD2 (6 bases). In germline, CDR1 is SNHLY, CDR2 FYNNEI. The CDR3 runs to 15 residues. The V end lost 3 bases, the J end lost 4 bases, and 13 bases lay between the germline ends. The CDR3 DNA is TGTGCCAGCAGTGATGGGGGGTCCGCATACAATGAGCAGTTCTTC. Translation gives CASSDGGSAYNEQFF. The entire variable domain, with the rest obtained from reference TRBV2 and TRBJ2-1, is as follows: EPEVTQTPSHQVTQMGQEVILRCVPISNHLYFYWYRQILGQKVEFLVSFYNNEISEKSEIFDDQFSVERPDGSNFTLKIRSTKLEDSAMYFCASSDGGSAYNEQFFGPGTRLTVL.

The table lists this clonotype with many counts. V is TRBV3-1 and J is TRBJ2-5; the match to TRBD2 covers 12 bases. Germline lookup yields CDR1 LGHDT and CDR2 YNNKEL (reference sequence). V lost 0 bases and J lost 3; bases outside the gene matches: 8. This CDR3 is 18 amino acids long. The CDR3 DNA follows: TGTGCCAGCAGCCAAGACCCTAGCGGGAGGGCCGTGGAAGAGACCCAGTACTTC. Its translation is CASSQDPSGRAVEETQYF.